Below are 25 T cell receptor beta chains sequenced from a single sample in a study of T cell repertoires in cytomegalovirus infection. TCRdb re-derived calls from the reads in MiXCR, one entry per CDR3 protein. The sample consists of more than 400,000 distinct CDR3 sequences, 26% of them appearing once. What was sequenced was PBMCs. Source of these receptors: a human donor in good health (CMV status not recorded). Some clones in this sample may be carry-over from other donors' samples.

This clonotype was picked up a small number of times. The chain employs TRBV7-2 and TRBJ2-1; D not resolved. CDR1 and CDR2 (germline): SGHTA, FQGNSA. V was trimmed by 5 bases and J by 8 bases, leaving 10 bases between them. The CDR3 totals 12 residues. CDR3 bases: TGTGCCAGCAGCCCCCCCCGGGATGAGCAGTTCTTC. Translated, it gives CASSPPRDEQFF. Supplemented by reference TRBV7-2 and TRBJ2-1, the full variable domain reads GAGVSQSPSNKVTEKGKDVELRCDPISGHTALYWYRQSLGQGLEFLIYFQGNSAPDKSGLPSDRFSAERTGGSVSTLTIQRTQQEDSAVYLCASSPPRDEQFFGPGTRLTVL.

This clonotype was observed a few times. The CDR3 region is CASSPEWGGEQYF. The CDR3 DNA follows: TGTGCCAGCAGCCCAGAATGGGGCGGCGAGCAGTACTTC. The chain employs TRBV7-8 and TRBJ2-7; D perhaps matches TRBD1 (5 bases). The CDR3 sequence is 13 residues long. Germline V lookup: CDR1 SGHVS, CDR2 FQNEAQ. Trimming shortened V by 5 bases and J by 6 bases, and 14 bases separated the two germline ends. The variable domain in full, completed from reference TRBV7-8 and TRBJ2-7, reads GAGVSQSPRYKVAKRGQDVALRCDPISGHVSLFWYQQALGQGPEFLTYFQNEAQLDKSGLPSDRFFAERPEGSVSTLKIQRTQQEDSAVYLCASSPEWGGEQYFGPGTRLTVT.

The J gene is TRBJ2-1, the V gene TRBV4-3; 8 bases fit TRBD2. CDR1 LGHNA and CDR2 YSLEER come from the germline V gene. The V and J ends lost 0 bases and 10 bases, in that order; junction bases with no gene match: 2. The CDR3 covers 13 residues. CDR3 region: CASSQDRTSEQFF. Here the CDR3 DNA reads TGCGCCAGCAGCCAAGATCGGACTAGCGAGCAGTTCTTC.

As for this clonotype: This clone may be a read error of a much larger clone one base away. No conserved phenylalanine or tryptophan is present at the end of the CDR3, so a read error is the likely explanation. The rearrangement uses TRBV12-3 or TRBV12-4 and TRBJ1-1; 8 positions match TRBD1. This CDR3 has 15 amino acids. V shed 3 bases and J 1 base; nucleotides not matched to a gene: 4. CDR3 region: CASSLDRAGNTEAFL. The CDR3 region has the DNA TGTGCCAGCAGTTTGGACAGGGCGGGGAACACTGAAGCTTTCTTA.

V and J are TRBV11-2 and TRBJ2-7; possibly TRBD1 or TRBD2 for D (6 bases each). CDR1 and CDR2 from the germline V gene are SGHAT and FQNNGV. V lost 0 bases to trimming and J lost 4 bases, with 13 bases between them. The CDR3 is 15 amino acids. The CDR3 coding sequence is TGTGCCAGCAGCTTAGAGTGGGGGGCCCCGTACGAGCAGTACGTC. Protein: CASSLEWGAPYEQYV.

The J gene is TRBJ2-1, the V gene TRBV19; 8 positions agree with TRBD2. Losses at the gene ends were 3 bases for V and 4 bases for J; bases not matched to a gene: 2. CDR1 LNHDA and CDR2 SQIVND come from the germline V gene (reference sequence). The CDR3 has 14 residues. CDR3 sequence (DNA): TGTGCCAGTAGTATTAGCGGGGAGTACAATGAGCAGTTCTTC. Its protein is CASSISGEYNEQFF.

The J gene is TRBJ2-7, the V gene TRBV6-2 or TRBV6-3; D tentatively fits TRBD1 or TRBD2 (5 bases each). The germline CDR1 and CDR2 sequences are MNHEY and SVGEGT. With 2 bases removed from V and 2 bases from J, the gap between germline ends came to 10 bases. There are 14 residues in the CDR3. CDR3 loop: CASSYPGLPYEQYF. The DNA for the CDR3 is TGTGCCAGCAGTTACCCGGGGCTTCCCTACGAGCAGTACTTC.

The rearrangement joins TRBV3-1 to TRBJ2-5; D ambiguous. Germline V lookup: CDR1 LGHDT, CDR2 YNNKEL (reference sequence). The CDR3 consists of 16 residues. V lost 3 bases, J lost 4 bases, and 18 bases lay in between. CDR3 region: CASSQLRAGGRETQYF. DNA for the CDR3: TGTGCCAGCAGCCAGTTAAGAGCCGGTGGTAGAGAGACCCAGTACTTC.

This clonotype was counted between two and nine times. The chain couples TRBV6-5 to TRBJ2-2, with TRBD2 matching over 11 bases. CDR1 MNHEY and CDR2 SVGAGI come from the germline V gene. The CDR3 covers 16 residues. J gave up 4 bases and V 6 bases, and 7 bases lay outside the gene matches. The CDR3 DNA reads TGTGCCAGCAGCGCCGGACTAGCGGGCCTCACCGGGGAGCTGTTTTTT. It yields the protein CASSAGLAGLTGELFF.

V usage is TRBV7-2 and J usage is TRBJ2-5; perhaps D is TRBD1 or TRBD2 (7 bases each). Germline V gives CDR1 SGHTA, CDR2 FQGNSA. This CDR3 is built from 15 residues. V was cut by 5 bases and J by 5 bases, with 18 bases left in between. In nucleotides, the CDR3 is TGTGCCAGCAGCCCCATTAGGGGAGGGGGCGAGACCCAGTACTTC. Translation gives CASSPIRGGGETQYF.

The rearrangement links TRBV11-3 to TRBJ2-3, with no clear D. The germline V and J ends were trimmed by 1 base and 0 bases, with 11 bases remaining between them. This CDR3 spans 16 amino acids. CDR1 SGHNT and CDR2 YENEEA come from the germline V gene. This CDR3 reads CASSLVGRLSTDTQYF. Written as DNA, the CDR3 is TGTGCCAGCAGCTTAGTAGGCAGGCTGAGCACAGATACGCAGTATTTT.

In its sample, this clonotype was seen a few times. V gene TRBV6-1 combines with J gene TRBJ2-2; TRBD2 aligns across 9 bases. Germline V lookup: CDR1 MNHNS, CDR2 SASEGT. The CDR3 extends over 16 amino acids. The V segment lost 4 bases and the J segment 4 bases; nucleotides outside the gene matches: 7. The CDR3 region is CASSAISGRVTGELFF. CDR3 bases: TGTGCCAGCAGTGCCATTAGCGGGAGAGTCACCGGGGAGCTGTTTTTT.

This clonotype came up a few times. The chain employs TRBV28 and TRBJ2-7; TRBD2 matches at 8 bases. Germline CDR1 is MDHEN and CDR2 is SYDVKM. This CDR3 has 15 residues. With V trimmed by 2 bases and J by 5 bases, 8 bases remained unmatched. CDR3 DNA: TGTGCCAGCAGTTTAACCACCAGCGGGAGAAACGAGCAGTACGTC. It is translated as CASSLTTSGRNEQYV.

The chain carries TRBV9 and TRBJ2-1; D remains unclear. V lost 0 bases to trimming and J lost 4 bases, with 14 bases between them. The CDR3 is 16 amino acids. The germline V gene encodes CDR1 SGDLS and CDR2 YYNGEE. CDR3 loop: CASSVGTVAWYNEQFF. For the CDR3, the DNA is TGTGCCAGCAGCGTAGGAACGGTGGCATGGTACAATGAGCAGTTCTTC.

The rearrangement joins TRBV19 to TRBJ1-5; no firm D call. The V end lost 7 bases, the J end lost 4 bases, and 14 bases lay between the germline ends. Germline V gives CDR1 LNHDA, CDR2 SQIVND (reference sequence). This CDR3 comprises 14 residues. CDR3 loop: CASMSLRTNQPQHF. CDR3 coding DNA: TGTGCCAGTATGTCGCTAAGGACGAATCAGCCCCAGCATTTT.

This clonotype was picked up many times. This sequence joins TRBV7-2 and TRBJ2-1; TRBD1 might be the D (6 bases). The V gene lost 3 bases and the J gene lost 7 bases, with 13 bases spanning the gap. There are 14 residues in the CDR3. From germline, CDR1 is SGHTA and CDR2 FQGNSA. CDR3 sequence: CASSLGNRANEQFF. The CDR3 bases are TGTGCCAGCAGCTTGGGGAACAGGGCGAATGAGCAGTTCTTC.

Ten or more counts support this clonotype. The chain combines TRBV12-3 or TRBV12-4 with TRBJ1-3; D not certain. The CDR3 has 14 residues. Trimming stripped 0 bases from V and 0 bases from J, with 3 bases between. The DNA of the CDR3 is TGTGCCAGCAGTTTAGCGATCTCTGGAAACACCATATATTTT. Residues: CASSLAISGNTIYF.

This clonotype showed up just a few times. The chain recombines TRBV28 with TRBJ2-2, with D possibly TRBD2 on 6 matching bases. The V gene's germline CDR1 is MDHEN and CDR2 SYDVKM. The CDR3 runs 13 residues. Trimming removed 7 bases from V and 5 bases from J, with 11 bases in between. The CDR3 coding sequence is TGTGCCAGCACCCGGACTAAAACCGGGGAGCTGTTTTTT. This codes for CASTRTKTGELFF. Complete variable domain (other parts from reference TRBV28 and TRBJ2-2): DVKVTQSSRYLVKRTGEKVFLECVQDMDHENMFWYRQDPGLGLRLIYFSYDVKMKEKGDIPEGYSVSREKKERFSLILESASTNQTSMYLCASTRTKTGELFFGEGSRLTVL.

In its sample, this clonotype was seen many times. The V gene is TRBV7-2, the J gene TRBJ1-5, with D unclear. This CDR3 contains 13 residues. Trimming took off 3 bases at V and 7 bases at J, with 10 bases between the two ends. CDR1 is SGHTA, CDR2 FQGNSA, per germline. The CDR3 sequence is CASSFASVQPQHF. The CDR3 DNA sequence: TGTGCCAGCAGCTTTGCCAGCGTGCAGCCCCAGCATTTT.

This chain connects TRBV6-5 to TRBJ1-3; a possible D gene is TRBD1 (6 bases). The germline V and J ends were trimmed by 5 bases and 1 base, with 15 bases remaining between them. This CDR3 has 16 residues. Germline V CDR1 and CDR2: MNHEY, SVGAGI. The CDR3 spells CASSPGHQFSGNTIYF. CDR3 nucleotides: TGTGCCAGCAGTCCGGGACACCAGTTTTCTGGAAACACCATATATTTT.

This chain uses TRBV7-8 with TRBJ1-1; D remains unclear. Trimming took off 4 bases at V and 1 base at J, with 13 bases between the two ends. The CDR3 has 15 amino acids. The V gene's germline CDR1 is SGHVS and CDR2 FQNEAQ. The DNA of the CDR3 is TGTGCCAGCAGCTCCTCCTCCGCTGGGAACACTGAAGCTTTCTTT. This sequence encodes CASSSSSAGNTEAFF.

V is TRBV7-2 and J is TRBJ2-3, with 8 bases aligning to TRBD2. The germline V gene has CDR1 SGHTA and CDR2 FQGNSA. Germline trimming cut 1 base from V and 3 bases from J; bases unmatched to any gene: 6. CDR3 size: 16 residues. The CDR3 sequence: CASSLGPAGATDTQYF. In DNA form, the CDR3 reads TGTGCCAGCAGCTTAGGGCCAGCGGGAGCGACAGATACGCAGTATTTT. The full variable domain, with the rest looked up from reference TRBV7-2 and TRBJ2-3, is GAGVSQSPSNKVTEKGKDVELRCDPISGHTALYWYRQSLGQGLEFLIYFQGNSAPDKSGLPSDRFSAERTGGSVSTLTIQRTQQEDSAVYLCASSLGPAGATDTQYFGPGTRLTVL.

There are many counts of this clonotype. J is TRBJ2-1 and V is TRBV7-2, with 13 bases aligning to TRBD2. In germline, CDR1 is SGHTA, CDR2 FQGNSA. This CDR3 contains 17 residues. Trimming took 3 bases from V and 4 from J; bases not matched to a gene: 6. The CDR3 sequence: CASSFGGTSGVYNEQFF. As DNA, the CDR3 is TGTGCCAGCAGCTTCGGGGGGACTAGCGGGGTTTACAATGAGCAGTTCTTC.

This clonotype was seen many times. This chain uses TRBV7-2 with TRBJ2-1, with D perhaps assigned TRBD1 or TRBD2 (7 bases each). The CDR3 spans 15 residues. Trimming left V 1 base short and J 6 bases short, with 13 bases between. CDR1 is SGHTA and CDR2 is FQGNSA in the germline V gene. CDR3 residues: CASSLVRGGANEQFF. The CDR3 bases are TGTGCCAGCAGCTTAGTCAGGGGGGGAGCCAATGAGCAGTTCTTC.

This clonotype was detected a few times. This rearrangement joins TRBV6-1 to TRBJ1-5; no definite D call. Trimming took off 1 base at V and 4 bases at J, with 8 bases between the two ends. CDR1 is MNHNS, CDR2 SASEGT, per germline. This CDR3 is built from 14 residues. This chain's CDR3 is CASSEGQLNQPQHF. The CDR3 DNA reads as TGTGCCAGCAGTGAAGGGCAGCTTAATCAGCCCCAGCATTTT.